The sequence of this T cell receptor beta chain was determined in a study of T-cell memory formation after mild COVID-19. The overall study: Largely donor-specific sequence clusters came from a couple of donors. Study-level points and caveats: Within pre-infection memory, some responding clones were found, suggesting cross-reactive memory joined. A second wave expanding day 15 to 37 was CD4+-biased; contracting clones were balanced. Proof of SARS-CoV-2 specificity was absent for the second-wave clones that crested on day 37.

Concerning this clonotype: Its cognate antigen is unknown.

From germline, CDR1 is SGHTA and CDR2 FQGNSA. Trimming shortened V by 1 base and J by 0 bases, and 4 bases separated the two germline ends. The CDR3 length is 15 residues. MiXCR was run by TCRdb on the 5' RACE reads, yielding one entry per CDR3 protein. The table lists some 49,000 distinct CDR3 sequences, 25% to 30% of them singletons. The source of this sequence is a man younger than 30 who had mild COVID-19 (a few samples of this study predate the infection). Cell type and time point are not known. The sequenced sample consisted of PBMCs or a T cell subset sorted from them (not recorded which). V usage is TRBV7-2 and J usage is TRBJ2-6; D is unresolved. The CDR3 loop reads CASSLGDSGANVLTF. Here the CDR3 DNA reads TGTGCCAGCAGCTTAGGGGACTCTGGGGCCAACGTCCTGACTTTC.